This is a list of T cell receptor beta chains from one sample in a study of T cell responses to AZD1222 COVID-19 vaccine. The table came from immunoSEQ multiplex PCR; TCRdb's copy has only in-frame clones and leaves some out. In the table there are some 31,000 clones, over 75% of which are singletons. The material sequenced was peripheral blood, taken 28 days after the second AZD1222 dose. These receptors all come from an adult who received the AZD1222 COVID-19 vaccine. The CDR3 runs from the conserved cysteine through the conserved F or W. Fields, in order: V gene, D gene, clone size, J gene, CDR3 DNA, CDR3 protein. The D gene is left open where the match is weak. Clone size is given for some rows only: seen once, a few or many times, or a class if the clone is expanded.

TRBV7-9	.	.	TRBJ2-7	TGTGCCAGCAGCTTAGCCGGTGGGGGCTCCGGGTACGAGCAGTACTTC	CASSLAGGGSGYEQYF
TRBV7-2	TRBD1	.	TRBJ1-1	TGTGCCAGCAGCCGGCCGGGACAGGGGGAAAGCACTGAAGCTTTCTTT	CASSRPGQGESTEAFF
TRBV12-5	.	.	TRBJ2-3	TGTGCTAGTGGTTTGCCTCGGGAGTCCACAGATACGCAGTATTTT	CASGLPRESTDTQYF
TRBV7-6	.	.	TRBJ2-2	TGTGCCAGCAGTCCTACCCTGGACAACGGCAAGGGGGAGCTGTTTTTT	CASSPTLDNGKGELFF
TRBV30	.	.	TRBJ2-7	TGTGCCTGGGGAACCGGGGTAGCCTACGAGCAGTACTTC	CAWGTGVAYEQYF
TRBV7-8	TRBD1	.	TRBJ1-2	TGTGCCAGCAGCCTTCAGGGGGCGGGTAACTATGGCTACACCTTC	CASSLQGAGNYGYTF
TRBV4-3	.	.	TRBJ2-1	TGCGCCAGCAGCCAAGCCTGGGGGGCAGCTGAGCAGTTCTTC	CASSQAWGAAEQFF
TRBV7-2	.	once	TRBJ1-2	TGTGCCAGCAGCTCCTTGGACGGTGGCTACACCTTC	CASSSLDGGYTF
TRBV5-8	.	.	TRBJ1-1	TGTGCCAGCAGCTTGTCCACTGAAGCTTTCTTT	CASSLSTEAFF
TRBV7-2	.	.	TRBJ1-6	TGTGCCAGCAGCTCCCCGCCAGGGTGGGAAACACCCCTCCACTTT	CASSSPPGWETPLHF
TRBV5-1	.	.	TRBJ2-7	TGCGCCAGCAGTTCTAATGGCTACGAGCAGTACTTC	CASSSNGYEQYF
TRBV3-1/TRBV3-2	TRBD1	few	TRBJ1-5	TGTGCCAGCAGCCAGGGACAGGGGGCCCGTCAGCCCCAGCATTTT	CASSQGQGARQPQHF
TRBV5-5	.	.	TRBJ2-7	TGTGCCAGCAGCTTGGGCAGGGGCCCCTACGAGCAGTACTTC	CASSLGRGPYEQYF